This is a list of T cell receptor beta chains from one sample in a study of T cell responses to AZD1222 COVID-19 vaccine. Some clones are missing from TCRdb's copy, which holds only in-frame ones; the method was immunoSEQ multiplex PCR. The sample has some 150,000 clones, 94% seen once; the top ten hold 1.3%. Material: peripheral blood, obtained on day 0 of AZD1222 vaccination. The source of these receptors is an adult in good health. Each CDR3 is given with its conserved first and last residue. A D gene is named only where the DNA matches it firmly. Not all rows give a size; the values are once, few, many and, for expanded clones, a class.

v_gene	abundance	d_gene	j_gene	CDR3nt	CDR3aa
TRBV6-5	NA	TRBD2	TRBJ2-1	TGTGCCAGCAGTTACTCGAAGCGGGACGCGTACAATGAGCAGTTCTTC	CASSYSKRDAYNEQFF
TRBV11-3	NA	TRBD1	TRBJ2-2	TGTGCCAGCAGCTCAGAGGGGGCCGATACCGGGGAGCTGTTTTTT	CASSSEGADTGELFF
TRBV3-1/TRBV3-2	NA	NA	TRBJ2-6	TGTGCCAGCAGCGGGGGACCCTCTGGGGCCAACGTCCTGACTTTC	CASSGGPSGANVLTF
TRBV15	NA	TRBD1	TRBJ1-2	TGTGCCACCAGCCGGACAGGGACAAAGAACTATGGCTACACCTTC	CATSRTGTKNYGYTF
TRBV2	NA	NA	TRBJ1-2	TGTGCCAGCAGGGGCCCAGACGGGCGCTATGGCTACACCTTC	CASRGPDGRYGYTF
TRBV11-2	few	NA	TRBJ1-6	TGTGCCAGCAGCCCTATACTGGATTCACCCCTCCACTTT	CASSPILDSPLHF
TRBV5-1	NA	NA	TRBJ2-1	TGCGCCAGCAGCGGTGGAGCTCCCTACAATGAGCAGTTCTTC	CASSGGAPYNEQFF
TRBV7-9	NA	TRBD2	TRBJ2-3	TGTGCCAGCAGCCAGACCGTCTGGGGGGGAAGCACAGATACGCAGTATTTT	CASSQTVWGGSTDTQYF
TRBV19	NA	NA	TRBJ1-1	TGTGCCAGTAGTATCGGGGGGCTGGGAAACACTGAAGCTTTCTTT	CASSIGGLGNTEAFF
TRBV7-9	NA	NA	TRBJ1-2	TGTGCCAGCAGCTCTGCCGCCAGAATCTATGGCTACACCTTC	CASSSAARIYGYTF
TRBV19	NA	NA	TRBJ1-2	TGTGCCAGTAGTATTGGAGGGATGTATGGCTACACCTTC	CASSIGGMYGYTF
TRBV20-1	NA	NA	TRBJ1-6	TGCAGTGCTAGTTCCCCAGGGAGTGGGTCCTATAATTCACCCCTCCACTTT	CSASSPGSGSYNSPLHF
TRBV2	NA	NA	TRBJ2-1	TGTGCCAGCATCGGCGGTGCGTGGGGGAATGAGCAGTTCTTC	CASIGGAWGNEQFF
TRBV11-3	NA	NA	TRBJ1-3	TGTGCCAGCAGCGAGGGATTCTCTGGAAACACCATATATTTT	CASSEGFSGNTIYF
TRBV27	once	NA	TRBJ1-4	TGTGCCAGCAGCGGATGGGGGCTCGTAGAAAAACTGTTTTTT	CASSGWGLVEKLFF
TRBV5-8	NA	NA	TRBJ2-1	TGTGCCAGCAGCTCTAGGGTCGTCTCCACCTACAATGAGCAGTTCTTC	CASSSRVVSTYNEQFF
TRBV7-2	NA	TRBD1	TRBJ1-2	TGTGCCAGCAGCTTAGTAGGGACAGGGGGGGAGTATGGCTACACCTTC	CASSLVGTGGEYGYTF
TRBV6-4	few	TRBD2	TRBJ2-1	TGTGCCAGCAGTGACTCAACTAGCGGGAGCGATGAGCAGTTCTTC	CASSDSTSGSDEQFF
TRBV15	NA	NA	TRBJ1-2	TGTGCCACCAGCAGAGATTACGGACCTGCAAGTGGCTACACCTTC	CATSRDYGPASGYTF
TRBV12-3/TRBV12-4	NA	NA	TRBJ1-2	TGTGCCAGCAGTTTAAACGGGGTCGACGGCTACACCTTC	CASSLNGVDGYTF
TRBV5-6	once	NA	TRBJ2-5	TGTGCCAGCAGCTTTTTTAGCAGCAAAGAGACCCAGTACTTC	CASSFFSSKETQYF
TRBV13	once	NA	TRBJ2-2	TGTGCCAGCAGTTTGACAGGCGCGAACACCGGGGAGCTGTTTTTT	CASSLTGANTGELFF
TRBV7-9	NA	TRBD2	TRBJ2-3	TGTGCCAGCAGACCCACGCTAGCGGATACAGATACGCAGTATTTT	CASRPTLADTDTQYF